This T cell receptor (beta chain) came from a study of cytomegalovirus exposure and HLA in healthy donors. Data came from immunoSEQ multiplex PCR; TCRdb stores just in-frame clones and leaves some out. Of 80,000 to 100,000 clones listed, 70% to 90% are singletons. The donors were members of the approximately 120-subject validation cohort (separate from the roughly 700-subject first cohort). Regarding the study as a whole: Among TCR sequences, most were rare, though some public TCRs appeared in many donors. The study labeled around 160 TCR beta chains cytomegalovirus-associated.

About this clone itself: Antigen: not known.

This CDR3 has 13 residues. Germline V lookup: CDR1 SGHDT, CDR2 YYEEEE. Deletions cut 6 bases from V and 6 bases from J, with 16 bases between. The chain has TRBV5-6 and TRBJ2-7; TRBD1 might be the D (6 bases). The receptor was isolated from a woman in her twenties or thirties in good health and CMV-seronegative. The material sequenced was PBMCs. The CDR3: CASTQGRISEQYF. The CDR3 DNA reads TGTGCCAGCACACAGGGACGAATCTCCGAGCAGTACTTC.